Below are 15 T cell receptor beta chains sequenced from a single sample in a study of tumor and adjacent non-tumor tissue in lung cancer. RNA was extracted from bulk tissue without any cell sorting. The normal lung tissue was taken more than 3 cm from the tumor edge. Three rounds of nested PCR, following a modified ARM-PCR protocol, produced the TCRbeta library. Using its own MiXCR run on the multiplex PCR reads, TCRdb lists one record per CDR3 protein. The sample has 60,000 or so distinct CDR3 sequences, around two thirds seen once. What was sequenced was distant non-tumor lung tissue. The receptors were sampled from a man between 65 and 85 years old with non-small cell lung cancer.

This clonotype was found many times. V is TRBV20-1 and J is TRBJ2-7; 7 bases fit TRBD2. CDR1 is DFQATT, CDR2 SNEGSKA, per germline (reference sequence). V dropped 6 bases and J dropped 3; count of bases not matched to a gene: 11. The length of the CDR3 is 14 residues. CDR3 sequence (DNA): TGCAGTGCCCCGGGAGCGGGGAAAAACTACGAGCAGTACTTC. It translates to CSAPGAGKNYEQYF.

Concerning this clonotype itself: With a much larger clone just one base away, this may be a read error. The chain joins TRBV7-2 to TRBJ2-7; D possibly corresponds to TRBD1 (6 bases). CDR3 size: 15 residues. The V gene lost 2 bases and the J gene lost 6 bases, with 17 bases spanning the gap. CDR1 SGHTA and CDR2 FQGNSA come from the germline V gene. The CDR3 here is CASSLTANPRGEQYF. The CDR3 region has the DNA TGTGCCAGCAGCTTAACTGCGAACCCCAGGGGCGAGCAGTACTTC. Using reference TRBV7-2 and TRBJ2-7 for the parts outside the CDR3, the full variable domain is GAGVSQSPSNKVTEKGKDVELRCDPISGHTALYWYRQSLGQGLEFLIYFQGNSAPDKSGLPSDRFSAERTGGSVSTLTIQRTQQEDSAVYLCASSLTANPRGEQYFGPGTRLTVT.

About this clonotype: A read error is possible here, since a much larger clone lies one base away. J is TRBJ1-1 and V is TRBV7-8; D may be TRBD1 (6 bases). The germline gives CDR1 SGHVS, CDR2 FQNEAQ. This CDR3 contains 15 residues. Deletions cut 5 bases from V and 5 bases from J, with 18 bases between. The CDR3 nucleotides are TGTGCCAGCAGCCAGACCTCCGGGGGGCGAACTGAAGCTTTCTTT. It translates to CASSQTSGGRTEAFF.

This clonotype was found many times. V usage is TRBV7-9 and J usage is TRBJ2-1; 7 nucleotides match TRBD2. The J segment lost 5 bases and the V segment lost 6 bases, leaving 16 bases of the junction unmatched. This CDR3 is built from 17 residues. CDR1 and CDR2 (germline): SEHNR, FQNEAQ (reference sequence). The DNA of the CDR3 is TGTGCCAGCAGGGATCGGGGCAGAGCGGGACCCGACAATGAGCAGTTCTTC. This encodes CASRDRGRAGPDNEQFF. The full variable domain, in which reference TRBV7-9 and TRBJ2-1 provide the parts outside the CDR3, is DTGVSQNPRHKITKRGQNVTFRCDPISEHNRLYWYRQTLGQGPEFLTYFQNEAQLEKSRLLSDRFSAERPKGSFSTLEIQRTEQGDSAMYLCASRDRGRAGPDNEQFFGPGTRLTVL.

Comment on this clonotype: At one end the junction does not follow the germline gene, possibly because of a read error. The genes are TRBV12-3 or TRBV12-4 and TRBJ1-2; D unresolved. This CDR3 spans 14 amino acids. CDR3 sequence (DNA): TGTGCCAGCAGTTTTCGTTCGGGAGGCTATGGCTACATTTTC. This encodes CASSFRSGGYGYIF.

The J gene is TRBJ2-3, the V gene TRBV20-1; D might be TRBD1 (6 bases). This CDR3 comprises 14 residues. Germline CDR1 reads DFQATT; CDR2 reads SNEGSKA (reference sequence). V was cut by 6 bases and J by 3 bases, with 16 bases left in between. The CDR3 region is CSADPVGTTDTQYF. DNA for the CDR3: TGCAGTGCGGACCCGGTAGGGACAACAGATACGCAGTATTTT.

With respect to this clonotype: Being one base from a much bigger clone, this may be a read error. The CDR3 reads CDSSSPSYEQYF. Here the CDR3 DNA reads TGTGACAGCAGTTCGCCCTCTTACGAGCAGTACTTC. The rearrangement joins TRBV28 to TRBJ2-7, with D unresolved. This CDR3 is built from 12 residues. Germline CDR1 MDHEN, CDR2 SYDVKM.

This clonotype was counted between two and nine times. This chain uses TRBV4-1 with TRBJ1-3; perhaps TRBD1 as D (6 bases). Germline values: CDR1 MGHRA, CDR2 YSYEKL. The CDR3 is 18 amino acids. The V and J ends lost 5 bases and 0 bases respectively, with 20 bases between them. In DNA form, the CDR3 reads TGCGCCAGCAGCAAGGGGGTAAGGGAGCTGAGCTCTGGAAACACCATATATTTT. It codes for CASSKGVRELSSGNTIYF.

As to this clonotype: Likely a read error: the CDR3 ends without its conserved phenylalanine or tryptophan. The CDR3 spells CASSSDLSGVNNEQFI. The CDR3 DNA reads as TGTGCCAGCAGCTCCGATCTGTCCGGGGTCAACAATGAGCAGTTCATC. The rearrangement links TRBV7-8 to TRBJ2-1; D perhaps matches TRBD2 (5 bases). The CDR3 length is 16 residues. V dropped 4 bases and J dropped 5 bases, with 18 bases sitting between them. CDR1 SGHVS and CDR2 FQNEAQ come from the germline V gene.

Worth noting for this clonotype: The junction shows a germline mismatch at one end, possibly a read error. The rearrangement links TRBV6-5 to TRBJ2-2; tentatively, D is TRBD2 (5 bases). The length of the CDR3 is 13 residues. Germline V gene sequence: CDR1 MNHEY, CDR2 SVGAGI. In DNA form, the CDR3 reads TGTGCCAACAGTCTGGGTCGAGCCGGGGAGCTGCTTTTT. Residues: CANSLGRAGELLF.

Only one count was recorded for this clonotype. The junction and the germline gene differ at one end; a read error may be behind it. The chain carries TRBV11-2 and TRBJ2-2; TRBD2 is a possible D gene (6 bases). Germline CDR1 SGHAT, CDR2 FQNNGV. The CDR3 totals 17 residues. The CDR3 nucleotides are TGTGTCAGCAGTCCCGCCAACCGGGACCTCGGGGGCGGGGAGCTGTTTTTT. It is translated as CVSSPANRDLGGGELFF. Variable domain in full (rest from reference TRBV11-2 and TRBJ2-2): EAGVAQSPRYKIIEKRQSVAFWCNPISGHATLYWYQQILGQGPKLLIQFQNNGVVDDSQLPKDRFSAERLKGVDSTLKIQPAKLEDSAVYLCVSSPANRDLGGGELFFGEGSRLTVL.

Comments on this clonotype: This may arise from a read error, as a much more abundant clone is one base away. The CDR3 end shows no conserved phenylalanine or tryptophan, and so a read error is likely. J is TRBJ2-3 and V is TRBV12-3 or TRBV12-4; 8 bases are shared with TRBD2. The CDR3 runs 14 residues. Losses at the gene ends were 6 bases for V and 3 bases for J; bases not matched to a gene: 5. Here the CDR3 DNA reads TGTGCCAGCAGGAGTAGCGGGGAGACAGATACGCAGTATTTA. Protein product: CASRSSGETDTQYL.

With respect to this clonotype: Mismatch with germline at one junction end may stem from a read error. This chain links TRBV6-5 with TRBJ2-1, with 8 bases that match TRBD1. Germline V CDR1 and CDR2: MNHEY, SVGAGI. CDR3 length equals 11 residues. The chain's CDR3 is CASRQQGERFF. CDR3 nucleotide sequence: TGTGCCAGCAGGCAACAGGGGGAGCGGTTCTTC.

This clonotype appeared many times. The V call is TRBV19, the J call TRBJ1-6, with D perhaps TRBD1 (6 bases). The CDR3 has 14 amino acids. Germline V gene sequence: CDR1 LNHDA, CDR2 SQIVND (reference sequence). With 5 bases removed from V and 7 bases from J, the gap between germline ends came to 12 bases. CDR3: CASSVQGLNSPLHF. CDR3 nucleotide sequence: TGTGCCAGTAGTGTTCAGGGGTTGAATTCACCCCTCCACTTT.

There are many counts of this clonotype. The chain carries TRBV10-3 and TRBJ2-7; 10 nucleotides match TRBD2. J gave up 5 bases and V 7 bases, and 17 bases lay outside the gene matches. The CDR3 is made up of 17 amino acids. The germline CDR1 and CDR2 sequences are ENHRY and SYGVKD. The CDR3: CAITSTSGPVARHEQYF. The CDR3 nucleotides are TGTGCCATCACCTCGACTAGCGGGCCGGTAGCTCGTCACGAGCAGTACTTC.